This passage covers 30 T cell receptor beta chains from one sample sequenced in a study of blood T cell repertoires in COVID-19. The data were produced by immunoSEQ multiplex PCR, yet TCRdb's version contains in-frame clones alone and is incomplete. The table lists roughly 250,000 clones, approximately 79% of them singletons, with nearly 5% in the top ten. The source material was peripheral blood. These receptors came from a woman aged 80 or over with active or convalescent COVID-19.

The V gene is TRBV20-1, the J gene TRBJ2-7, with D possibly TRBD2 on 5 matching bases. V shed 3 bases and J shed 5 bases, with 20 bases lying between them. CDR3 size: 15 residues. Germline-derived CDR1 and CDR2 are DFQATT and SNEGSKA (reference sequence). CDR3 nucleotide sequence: TGCAGTGCTAGTCCGGGGAATTATGAGTTCGACGAGCAGTACTTC. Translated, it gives CSASPGNYEFDEQYF.

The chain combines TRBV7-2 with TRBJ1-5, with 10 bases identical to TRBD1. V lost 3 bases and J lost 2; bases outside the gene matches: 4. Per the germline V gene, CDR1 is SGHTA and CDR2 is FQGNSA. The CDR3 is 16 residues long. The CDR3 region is CASSFGGTGGNQPQHF. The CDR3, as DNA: TGTGCCAGCAGCTTTGGTGGGACAGGGGGCAATCAGCCCCAGCATTTT.

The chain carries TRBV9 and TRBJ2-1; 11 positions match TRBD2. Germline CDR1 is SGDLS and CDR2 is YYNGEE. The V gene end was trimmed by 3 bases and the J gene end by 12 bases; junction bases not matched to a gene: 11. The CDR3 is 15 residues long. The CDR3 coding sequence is TGTGCCAGCAGCGACCCCCTAGCGGGAGGTCCTTGGCAGTTCTTC. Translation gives CASSDPLAGGPWQFF.

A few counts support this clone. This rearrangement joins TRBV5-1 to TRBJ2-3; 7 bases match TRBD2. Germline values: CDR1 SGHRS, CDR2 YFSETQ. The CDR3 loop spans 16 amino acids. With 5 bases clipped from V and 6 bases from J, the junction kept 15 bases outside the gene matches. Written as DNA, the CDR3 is TGCGCCAGCAGTGTTGTCGGTAGCGGGTCCATGGATACGCAGTATTTT. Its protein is CASSVVGSGSMDTQYF.

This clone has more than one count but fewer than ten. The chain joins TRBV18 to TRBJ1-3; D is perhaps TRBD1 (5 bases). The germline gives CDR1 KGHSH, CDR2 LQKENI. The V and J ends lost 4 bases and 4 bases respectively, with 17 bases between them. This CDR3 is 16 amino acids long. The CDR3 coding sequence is TGTGCCAGCTCACGGGCAGGGTCGGTAAGAGGAAACACCATATATTTT. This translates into CASSRAGSVRGNTIYF.

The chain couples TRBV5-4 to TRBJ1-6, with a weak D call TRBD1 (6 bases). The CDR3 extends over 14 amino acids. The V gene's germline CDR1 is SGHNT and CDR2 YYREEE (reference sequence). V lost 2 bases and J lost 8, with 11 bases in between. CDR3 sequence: CASSLQGVDSPLHF. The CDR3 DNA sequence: TGTGCCAGCAGCTTACAGGGAGTTGATTCACCCCTCCACTTT. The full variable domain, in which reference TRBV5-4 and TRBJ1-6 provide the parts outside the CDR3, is ETGVTQSPTHLIKTRGQQVTLRCSSQSGHNTVSWYQQALGQGPQFIFQYYREEENGRGNFPPRFSGLQFPNYSSELNVNALELDDSALYLCASSLQGVDSPLHFGNGTRLTVT.

CDR3 bases: TGTGCCAGCAGCCGACAGGTTAGGGCTAAAGAGACCCAGTACTTC. Translation gives CASSRQVRAKETQYF. V is TRBV5-6 and J is TRBJ2-5; possibly TRBD1 for D (6 bases). Germline-derived CDR1 and CDR2 are SGHDT and YYEEEE. CDR3 length: 15 amino acids. V was trimmed by 4 bases and J by 3 bases, leaving 16 bases between them.

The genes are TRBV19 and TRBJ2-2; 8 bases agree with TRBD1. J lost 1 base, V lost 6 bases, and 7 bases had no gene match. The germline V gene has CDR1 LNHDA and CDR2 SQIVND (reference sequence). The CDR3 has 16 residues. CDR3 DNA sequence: TGTGCCAGTAGGGGACAAGGGACAGGGAACACCGGGGAGCTGTTTTTT. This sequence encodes CASRGQGTGNTGELFF.

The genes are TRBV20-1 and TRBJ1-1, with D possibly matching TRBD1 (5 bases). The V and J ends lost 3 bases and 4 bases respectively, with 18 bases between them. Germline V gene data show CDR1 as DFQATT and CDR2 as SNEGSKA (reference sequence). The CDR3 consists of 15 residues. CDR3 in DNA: TGCAGTGCTAGTTTGGGGTCGGCAAGGGGCACTGAAGCTTTCTTT. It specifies CSASLGSARGTEAFF.

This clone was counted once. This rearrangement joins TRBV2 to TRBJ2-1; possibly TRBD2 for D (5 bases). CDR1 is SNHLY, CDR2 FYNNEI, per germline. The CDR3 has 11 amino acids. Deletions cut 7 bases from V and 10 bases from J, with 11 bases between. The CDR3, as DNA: TGTGCCAGCACTAGCTACCGGGAGCAGTTCTTC. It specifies CASTSYREQFF.

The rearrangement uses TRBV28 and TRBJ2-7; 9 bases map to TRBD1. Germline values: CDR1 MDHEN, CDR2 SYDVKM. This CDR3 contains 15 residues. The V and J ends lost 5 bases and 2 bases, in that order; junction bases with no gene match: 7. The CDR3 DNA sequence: TGTGCCAGCAGTCCCCCCGGGACAGGGACCTACGAGCAGTACTTC. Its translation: CASSPPGTGTYEQYF.

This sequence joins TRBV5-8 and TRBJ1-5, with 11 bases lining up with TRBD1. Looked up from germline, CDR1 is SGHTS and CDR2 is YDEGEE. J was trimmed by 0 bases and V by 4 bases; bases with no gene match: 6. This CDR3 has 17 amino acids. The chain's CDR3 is CASSPRTGGNSNQPQHF. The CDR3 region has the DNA TGTGCCAGCAGCCCCAGGACAGGGGGCAATAGCAATCAGCCCCAGCATTTT. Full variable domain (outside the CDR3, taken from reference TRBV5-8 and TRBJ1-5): EAGVTQSPTHLIKTRGQQATLRCSPISGHTSVYWYQQALGLGLQFLLWYDEGEERNRGNFPPRFSGRQFPNYSSELNVNALELEDSALYLCASSPRTGGNSNQPQHFGDGTRLSIL.

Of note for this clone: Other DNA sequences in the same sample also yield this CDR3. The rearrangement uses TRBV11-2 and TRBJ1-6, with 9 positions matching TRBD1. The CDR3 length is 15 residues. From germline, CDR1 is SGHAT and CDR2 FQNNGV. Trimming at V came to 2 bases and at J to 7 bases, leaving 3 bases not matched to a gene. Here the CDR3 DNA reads TGTGCCAGCAGCTTAATGGGACAGGGCAATTCACCCCTCCACTTT. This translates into CASSLMGQGNSPLHF.

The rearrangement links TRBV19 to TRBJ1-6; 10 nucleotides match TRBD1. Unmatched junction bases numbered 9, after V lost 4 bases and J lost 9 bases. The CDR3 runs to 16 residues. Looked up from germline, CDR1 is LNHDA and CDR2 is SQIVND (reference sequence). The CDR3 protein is CASSTGTGTGASPLHF. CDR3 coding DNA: TGTGCCAGTAGTACTGGAACCGGGACAGGGGCTTCACCCCTCCACTTT.

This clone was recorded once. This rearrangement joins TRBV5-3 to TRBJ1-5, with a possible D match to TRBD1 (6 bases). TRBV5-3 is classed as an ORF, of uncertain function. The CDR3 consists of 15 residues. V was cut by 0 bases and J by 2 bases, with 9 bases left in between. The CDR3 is CARSLGGRGNQPQHF. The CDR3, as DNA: TGTGCCAGAAGCTTGGGGGGGCGCGGCAATCAGCCCCAGCATTTT.

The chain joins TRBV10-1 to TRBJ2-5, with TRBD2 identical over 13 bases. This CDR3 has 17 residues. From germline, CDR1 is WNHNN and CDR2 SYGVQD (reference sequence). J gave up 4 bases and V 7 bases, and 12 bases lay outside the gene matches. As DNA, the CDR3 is TGCGCCAGCAACTCCGGGACTAGCGGGATAGAGGGAGAGACCCAGTACTTC. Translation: CASNSGTSGIEGETQYF.

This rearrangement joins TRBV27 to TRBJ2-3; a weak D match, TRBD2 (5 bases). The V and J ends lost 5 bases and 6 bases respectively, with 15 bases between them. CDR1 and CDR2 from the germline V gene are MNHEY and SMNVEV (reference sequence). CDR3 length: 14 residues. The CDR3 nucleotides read TGTGCCAGCAGTCTTCGACCTAGGGAGGATACGCAGTATTTT. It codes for CASSLRPREDTQYF.

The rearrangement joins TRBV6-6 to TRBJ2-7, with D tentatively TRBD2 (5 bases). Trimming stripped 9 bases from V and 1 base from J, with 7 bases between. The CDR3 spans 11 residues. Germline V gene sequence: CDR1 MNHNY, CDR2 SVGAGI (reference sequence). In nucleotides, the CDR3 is TGTGCCAGTGGGGAGTCCTACGAGCAGTACTTC. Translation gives CASGESYEQYF.

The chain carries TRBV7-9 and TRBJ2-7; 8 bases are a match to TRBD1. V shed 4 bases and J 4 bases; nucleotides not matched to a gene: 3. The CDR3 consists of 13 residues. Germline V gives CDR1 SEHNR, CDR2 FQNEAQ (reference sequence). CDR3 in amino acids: CASSSGQVYEQYF. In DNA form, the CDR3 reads TGTGCCAGCAGCTCGGGACAGGTTTACGAGCAGTACTTC.

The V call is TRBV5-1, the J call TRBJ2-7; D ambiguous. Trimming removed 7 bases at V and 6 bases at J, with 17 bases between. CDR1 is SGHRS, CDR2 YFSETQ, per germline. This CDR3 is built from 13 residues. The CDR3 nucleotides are TGCGCCAGCTCCCGAGGCACCAACGCCGAGCAGTACTTC. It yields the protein CASSRGTNAEQYF.

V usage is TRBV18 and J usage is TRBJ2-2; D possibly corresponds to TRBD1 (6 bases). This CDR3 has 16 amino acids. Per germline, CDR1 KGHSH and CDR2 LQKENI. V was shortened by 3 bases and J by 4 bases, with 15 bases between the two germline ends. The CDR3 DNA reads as TGTGCCAGCTCACCCCCGACAGGCCGCGGCACCGGGGAGCTGTTTTTT. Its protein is CASSPPTGRGTGELFF.

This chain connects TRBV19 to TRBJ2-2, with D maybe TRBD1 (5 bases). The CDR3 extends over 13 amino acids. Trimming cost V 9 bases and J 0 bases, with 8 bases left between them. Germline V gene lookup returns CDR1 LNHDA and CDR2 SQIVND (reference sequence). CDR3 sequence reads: CASREPNTGELFF. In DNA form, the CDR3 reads TGTGCCAGCAGGGAACCGAACACCGGGGAGCTGTTTTTT.

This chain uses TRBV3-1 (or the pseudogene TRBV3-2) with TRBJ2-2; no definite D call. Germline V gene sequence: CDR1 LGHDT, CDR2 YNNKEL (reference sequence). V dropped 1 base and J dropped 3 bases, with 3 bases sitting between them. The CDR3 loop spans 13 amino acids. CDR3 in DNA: TGTGCCAGCAGCCAAGTATACACCGGGGAGCTGTTTTTT. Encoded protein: CASSQVYTGELFF.

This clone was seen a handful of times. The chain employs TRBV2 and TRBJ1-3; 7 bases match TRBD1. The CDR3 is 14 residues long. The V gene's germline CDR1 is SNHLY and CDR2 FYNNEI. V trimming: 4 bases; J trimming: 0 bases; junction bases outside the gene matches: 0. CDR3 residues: CASSAGGSGNTIYF. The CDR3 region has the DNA TGTGCCAGCAGTGCAGGGGGCTCTGGAAACACCATATATTTT. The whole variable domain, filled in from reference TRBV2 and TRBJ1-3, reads EPEVTQTPSHQVTQMGQEVILRCVPISNHLYFYWYRQILGQKVEFLVSFYNNEISEKSEIFDDQFSVERPDGSNFTLKIRSTKLEDSAMYFCASSAGGSGNTIYFGEGSWLTVV.

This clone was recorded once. This CDR3 reads CASSIGRRALTKNIQYF. The CDR3 nucleotides read TGTGCCAGTAGTATAGGTCGCAGGGCTTTAACCAAAAACATTCAGTACTTC. The chain employs TRBV19 and TRBJ2-4, with D tentatively TRBD1 (5 bases). The germline CDR1 and CDR2 sequences are LNHDA and SQIVND (reference sequence). Trimming removed 1 base at V and 2 bases at J, with 15 bases between. The CDR3 extends over 17 amino acids.

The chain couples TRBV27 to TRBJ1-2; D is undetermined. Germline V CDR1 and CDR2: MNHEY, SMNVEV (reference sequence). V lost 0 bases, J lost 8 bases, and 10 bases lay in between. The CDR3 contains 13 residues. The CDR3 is CASSLSASGGYTF. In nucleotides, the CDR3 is TGTGCCAGCAGTTTATCCGCCTCGGGGGGCTACACCTTC.

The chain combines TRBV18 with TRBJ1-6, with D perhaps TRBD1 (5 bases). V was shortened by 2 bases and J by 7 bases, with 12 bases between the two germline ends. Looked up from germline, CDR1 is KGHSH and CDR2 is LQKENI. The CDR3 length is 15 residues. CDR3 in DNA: TGTGCCAGCTCACCAACGGGACTGCCCAATTCACCCCTCCACTTT. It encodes CASSPTGLPNSPLHF.

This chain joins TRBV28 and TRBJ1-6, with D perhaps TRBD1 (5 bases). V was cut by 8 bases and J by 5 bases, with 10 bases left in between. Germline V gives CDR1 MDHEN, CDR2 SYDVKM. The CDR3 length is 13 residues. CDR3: CASGGGNNSPLHF. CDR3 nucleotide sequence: TGTGCCAGCGGGGGGGGGAATAATTCACCCCTCCACTTT. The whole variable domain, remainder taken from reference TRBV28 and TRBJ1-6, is DVKVTQSSRYLVKRTGEKVFLECVQDMDHENMFWYRQDPGLGLRLIYFSYDVKMKEKGDIPEGYSVSREKKERFSLILESASTNQTSMYLCASGGGNNSPLHFGNGTRLTVT.

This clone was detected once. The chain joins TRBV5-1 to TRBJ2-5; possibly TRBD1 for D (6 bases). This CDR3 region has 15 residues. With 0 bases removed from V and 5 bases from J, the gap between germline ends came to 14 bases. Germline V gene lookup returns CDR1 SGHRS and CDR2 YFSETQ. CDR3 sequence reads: CASSLAGVAGETQYF. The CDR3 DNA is TGCGCCAGCAGCTTGGCAGGGGTAGCTGGGGAGACCCAGTACTTC. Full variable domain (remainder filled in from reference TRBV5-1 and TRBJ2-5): KAGVTQTPRYLIKTRGQQVTLSCSPISGHRSVSWYQQTPGQGLQFLFEYFSETQRNKGNFPGRFSGRQFSNSRSEMNVSTLELGDSALYLCASSLAGVAGETQYFGPGTRLLVL.

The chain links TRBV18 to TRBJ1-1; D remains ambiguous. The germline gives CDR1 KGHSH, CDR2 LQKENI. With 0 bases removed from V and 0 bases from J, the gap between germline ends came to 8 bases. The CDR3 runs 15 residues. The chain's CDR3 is CASSPPQELNTEAFF. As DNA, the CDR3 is TGTGCCAGCTCACCACCGCAGGAATTGAACACTGAAGCTTTCTTT.